Below, 26 T cell receptor beta chains from the same sample are listed, as sequenced in a study of PD-1 blockade in mismatch repair-deficient tumors. TCRdb's copy holds only in-frame clones and misses some; the assay was immunoSEQ multiplex PCR. The sample has 95,000 to 150,000 clones; around 87% are singletons. The sequences come from peripheral blood, collected 44 weeks after starting pembrolizumab. The receptors here all came from an adult with mismatch repair-deficient cancer.

The chain couples TRBV13 to TRBJ1-3; a weak D match, TRBD1 (5 bases). The CDR3 is 15 residues long. Trimming cost V 4 bases and J 0 bases, with 10 bases left between them. Looked up from germline, CDR1 is PRHDT and CDR2 is FYEKMQ (reference sequence). The CDR3 nucleotides are TGTGCCAGCAGCTCCAGAGGGGACTCTGGAAACACCATATATTTT. It encodes CASSSRGDSGNTIYF.

This chain connects TRBV10-2 to TRBJ1-5; D is ambiguous. Between the trimmed V and J ends, which lost 2 bases and 1 base, there was a span of 3 bases. Germline loops: CDR1 WSHSY, CDR2 SAAADI. The CDR3 spans 13 residues. CDR3 bases: TGCGCCAGCAGTGAGCGGAGCAATCAGCCCCAGCATTTT. This sequence encodes CASSERSNQPQHF.

The chain combines TRBV7-3 with TRBJ2-2, with 7 bases fitting TRBD1. V shed 1 base, J shed 0 bases, and the junction held 5 bases outside the gene matches. The CDR3 sequence is 17 residues long. The germline CDR1 and CDR2 sequences are SGHTA and FQGTGA. The CDR3 here is CASSLNRDSANTGELFF. The CDR3 DNA is TGTGCCAGCAGCTTAAACCGGGACAGCGCGAACACCGGGGAGCTGTTTTTT.

The chain uses TRBV29-1 and TRBJ2-2, with 7 bases fitting TRBD1. Germline V gives CDR1 SQVTM, CDR2 ANQGSEA. V lost 5 bases, J lost 6 bases, and 12 bases stayed unmatched. The CDR3 sequence is 15 residues long. Written as DNA, the CDR3 is TGCAGCGTTCCTCCCCAGACAGGGCATTCCGGGGAGCTGTTTTTT. It translates to CSVPPQTGHSGELFF.

The rearrangement uses TRBV2 and TRBJ2-1; a possible D gene is TRBD1 (5 bases). The germline V gene has CDR1 SNHLY and CDR2 FYNNEI. This CDR3 comprises 14 residues. Between the trimmed V and J ends, which lost 6 bases and 4 bases, there was a span of 13 bases. The CDR3 is CASRGAGPYNEQFF. Written as DNA, the CDR3 is TGTGCCAGCAGAGGGGCAGGGCCTTACAATGAGCAGTTCTTC.

The J gene is TRBJ1-2, the V gene TRBV19; 7 positions agree with TRBD1. There are 13 residues in the CDR3. V was pared by 1 base and J by 4 bases, with 0 bases of the junction left unmatched. CDR1 and CDR2 (germline): LNHDA, SQIVND (reference sequence). CDR3 region: CASSIGTGYGYTF. CDR3 sequence (DNA): TGTGCCAGTAGTATAGGGACAGGCTATGGCTACACCTTC.

V usage is TRBV4-2 and J usage is TRBJ1-4; the match to TRBD1 covers 8 bases. Germline CDR1 reads LGHNA; CDR2 reads YNFKEQ. V was clipped by 4 bases and J by 8 bases; unmatched bases: 6. The CDR3 length is 14 residues. The CDR3 DNA reads TGTGCCAGCAGCCGGGGGACAGGTGGGGAAAAACTGTTTTTT. Protein product: CASSRGTGGEKLFF.

The chain carries TRBV5-4 and TRBJ2-7; D is possibly TRBD1 or TRBD2 (6 bases each). V was trimmed by 0 bases and J by 4 bases, leaving 14 bases between them. The CDR3 runs to 15 residues. Germline V lookup: CDR1 SGHNT, CDR2 YYREEE (reference sequence). DNA of the CDR3: TGTGCCAGCAGCTTGGCCGGGGGCAGTGTATACGAGCAGTACTTC. Translating gives CASSLAGGSVYEQYF. The variable domain in full, completed from reference TRBV5-4 and TRBJ2-7, reads ETGVTQSPTHLIKTRGQQVTLRCSSQSGHNTVSWYQQALGQGPQFIFQYYREEENGRGNFPPRFSGLQFPNYSSELNVNALELDDSALYLCASSLAGGSVYEQYFGPGTRLTVT.

The chain couples TRBV5-1 to TRBJ2-2; no reliable D call. Deletions cut 3 bases from V and 2 bases from J, with 5 bases between. Germline values: CDR1 SGHRS, CDR2 YFSETQ. The CDR3 consists of 13 residues. In DNA form, the CDR3 reads TGCGCCAGCAGCTGGACCAACACCGGGGAGCTGTTTTTT. Translation gives CASSWTNTGELFF.

This chain links TRBV10-2 with TRBJ2-5; 7 positions match TRBD2. The V and J ends lost 5 bases and 6 bases, in that order; junction bases with no gene match: 12. Looked up from germline, CDR1 is WSHSY and CDR2 is SAAADI. The CDR3 has 15 amino acids. In DNA, the CDR3 is TGCGCCAGCAGTTCCGGGAGGCCTCCCGTGAAGACCCAGTACTTC. It is translated as CASSSGRPPVKTQYF.

The gene calls are TRBV19 and TRBJ2-2, with a weak D call TRBD1 (6 bases). The V end lost 4 bases, the J end lost 4 bases, and 10 bases lay between the germline ends. The CDR3 runs 14 residues. CDR1 is LNHDA, CDR2 SQIVND, per germline (reference sequence). CDR3 DNA: TGTGCCAGTAGTAAACAGGGCGGCACCGGGGAGCTGTTTTTT. Residues: CASSKQGGTGELFF.

J is TRBJ1-2 and V is TRBV6-1, with D hard to call. The CDR3 runs 11 residues. Germline V gene lookup returns CDR1 MNHNS and CDR2 SASEGT. Trimming cost V 6 bases and J 2 bases, with 4 bases left between them. CDR3 coding DNA: TGTGCCAGCAGACAGAACTATGGCTACACCTTC. Its protein is CASRQNYGYTF.

V and J are TRBV7-2 and TRBJ1-3; D gene unclear. CDR1 SGHTA and CDR2 FQGNSA come from the germline V gene. Trimming shortened V by 2 bases and J by 0 bases, and 5 bases separated the two germline ends. This CDR3 region has 14 residues. CDR3 DNA: TGTGCCAGCAGCTTAATGAGCTCTGGAAACACCATATATTTT. Protein sequence: CASSLMSSGNTIYF.

The chain has TRBV6-6 and TRBJ1-5; D gene unclear. Trimming shortened V by 8 bases and J by 10 bases, and 12 bases separated the two germline ends. The CDR3 runs to 11 residues. Germline CDR1 is MNHNY and CDR2 is SVGAGI (reference sequence). For the CDR3, the DNA is TGTGCCAGCGGAGTACAGCGTCCCCAGCATTTT. It yields the protein CASGVQRPQHF.

This clone has a handful of counts. The genes are TRBV9 and TRBJ1-2; D gene ambiguous. The germline V and J ends were trimmed by 5 bases and 0 bases, with 11 bases remaining between them. CDR3 length: 14 amino acids. Per germline, CDR1 SGDLS and CDR2 YYNGEE. The CDR3 protein is CASSTAPANYGYTF. In nucleotides, the CDR3 is TGTGCCAGCAGTACAGCACCAGCTAACTATGGCTACACCTTC.

The chain links TRBV19 to TRBJ2-1; D is uncertain. Deletions cut 3 bases from V and 5 bases from J, with 11 bases between. In germline, CDR1 is LNHDA, CDR2 SQIVND (reference sequence). The CDR3 runs 14 residues. Written as DNA, the CDR3 is TGTGCCAGTAGTATGGGGTGGAGCGACAATGAGCAGTTCTTC. Amino acids: CASSMGWSDNEQFF. Looking up the rest from reference TRBV19 and TRBJ2-1 gives the full variable domain: DGGITQSPKYLFRKEGQNVTLSCEQNLNHDAMYWYRQDPGQGLRLIYYSQIVNDFQKGDIAEGYSVSREKKESFPLTVTSAQKNPTAFYLCASSMGWSDNEQFFGPGTRLTVL.

This chain links TRBV4-1 with TRBJ2-7; D is ambiguous. Deletions cut 1 base from V and 6 bases from J, with 10 bases between. CDR3 length: 13 amino acids. The germline V gene has CDR1 MGHRA and CDR2 YSYEKL. The chain's CDR3 is CASSQGRSVEQYF. CDR3 nucleotide sequence: TGCGCCAGCAGCCAAGGTAGGAGCGTCGAGCAGTACTTC.

The gene calls are TRBV7-2 and TRBJ2-5, with 10 nucleotides matching TRBD1. V shed 5 bases and J 2 bases; nucleotides not matched to a gene: 5. The CDR3 sequence is 15 residues long. Germline CDR1 and CDR2: SGHTA and FQGNSA. The CDR3 loop reads CASSKTGGRQETQYF. In nucleotides, the CDR3 is TGTGCCAGCAGCAAGACAGGGGGCAGGCAAGAGACCCAGTACTTC. Full variable domain (remainder filled in from reference TRBV7-2 and TRBJ2-5): GAGVSQSPSNKVTEKGKDVELRCDPISGHTALYWYRQSLGQGLEFLIYFQGNSAPDKSGLPSDRFSAERTGGSVSTLTIQRTQQEDSAVYLCASSKTGGRQETQYFGPGTRLLVL.

The chain employs TRBV11-2 and TRBJ2-1, with D unclear. Trimming cost V 2 bases and J 4 bases, with 6 bases left between them. The CDR3 runs to 13 residues. The germline V gene encodes CDR1 SGHAT and CDR2 FQNNGV. The CDR3: CASSLTGYNEQFF. CDR3 DNA: TGTGCCAGCAGCTTAACTGGTTACAATGAGCAGTTCTTC.

This clone was picked up one time. This sequence joins TRBV10-1 and TRBJ2-3, with TRBD2 matching 11 bases. Trimming cost V 6 bases and J 1 base; bases outside gene matches: 6. The germline CDR1 and CDR2 sequences are WNHNN and SYGVQD (reference sequence). CDR3 length equals 16 residues. The CDR3 nucleotides read TGCGCCAGCAGACTAGCGGGAGACCGTCGCACAGATACGCAGTATTTT. The encoded protein is CASRLAGDRRTDTQYF.

The genes are TRBV13 and TRBJ2-3; TRBD2 matches at 13 bases. Germline CDR1 reads PRHDT; CDR2 reads FYEKMQ (reference sequence). CDR3 length equals 16 residues. Trimming cost V 5 bases and J 9 bases; bases outside gene matches: 11. CDR3 coding DNA: TGTGCCAGCAGCCCTTGGACTAGCGGGAGTGTTGACACGCAGTATTTT. Residues: CASSPWTSGSVDTQYF. The full variable domain, with the rest looked up from reference TRBV13 and TRBJ2-3, is AAGVIQSPRHLIKEKRETATLKCYPIPRHDTVYWYQQGPGQDPQFLISFYEKMQSDKGSIPDRFSAQQFSDYHSELNMSSLELGDSALYFCASSPWTSGSVDTQYFGPGTRLTVL.

V and J are TRBV27 and TRBJ2-1; D is unresolved. The CDR3 sequence is 15 residues long. Trimming removed 7 bases at V and 0 bases at J, with 13 bases between. Germline V gene sequence: CDR1 MNHEY, CDR2 SMNVEV (reference sequence). In DNA, the CDR3 is TGTGCCAGCAAATTGGCGGCCAGCTCCTACAATGAGCAGTTCTTC. Protein product: CASKLAASSYNEQFF.

This chain uses TRBV5-5 with TRBJ1-1; D gene unclear. Trimming removed 0 bases at V and 1 base at J, with 7 bases between. In germline, CDR1 is SGHKS, CDR2 YYEKEE (reference sequence). This CDR3 has 14 amino acids. Here the CDR3 DNA reads TGTGCCAGCAGCTTGGTACTTCAGAACACTGAAGCTTTCTTT. This encodes CASSLVLQNTEAFF.

CDR3: CASTAPVEETQYF. CDR3 in DNA: TGTGCCAGCACGGCTCCTGTGGAGGAGACCCAGTACTTC. The J gene is TRBJ2-5, the V gene TRBV6-1; D gene ambiguous. The CDR3 contains 13 residues. Germline-derived CDR1 and CDR2 are MNHNS and SASEGT. Trimming stripped 7 bases from V and 5 bases from J, with 14 bases between.

This clone showed up just once. The chain couples TRBV5-1 to TRBJ2-5; D call uncertain. CDR3 length: 12 amino acids. V lost 4 bases, J lost 5 bases, and 9 bases lay in between. CDR1 and CDR2 (germline): SGHRS, YFSETQ. The CDR3 reads CASSGNRETQYF. For the CDR3, the DNA is TGCGCCAGCAGCGGAAATCGGGAGACCCAGTACTTC.

V is TRBV11-2 and J is TRBJ2-3; weak D call: TRBD2 (6 bases). V lost 4 bases, J lost 5 bases, and 16 bases lay in between. This CDR3 region has 15 residues. Germline V CDR1 and CDR2: SGHAT, FQNNGV. The CDR3: CASSSRASAIDTQYF. DNA of the CDR3: TGTGCCAGCAGCTCGAGGGCTAGCGCCATAGATACGCAGTATTTT. Together with reference TRBV11-2 and TRBJ2-3, the CDR3 gives the full variable domain: EAGVAQSPRYKIIEKRQSVAFWCNPISGHATLYWYQQILGQGPKLLIQFQNNGVVDDSQLPKDRFSAERLKGVDSTLKIQPAKLEDSAVYLCASSSRASAIDTQYFGPGTRLTVL.